The 5 T cell receptor beta chains presented below share a single source sample, sequenced in a study of shared clonotypes between healthy human individuals. Assay used: immunoSEQ multiplex PCR; TCRdb lists only in-frame clones, some missing. The table has more than 150,000 clones, around 93% seen once; the top ten hold more than 0.065%. The source material was naive CD4+ T cells sorted from blood. Specified subset: CD45RA+ positively selected. Source of these receptors: a woman aged 30 to 39 in good health.

V and J are TRBV5-1 and TRBJ2-7; the D is unclear. This CDR3 is built from 15 residues. Trimming took off 1 base at V and 0 bases at J, with 11 bases between the two ends. Germline V gives CDR1 SGHRS, CDR2 YFSETQ. In DNA, the CDR3 is TGCGCCAGCAGCTTGACAGCAGGAACCTCCTACGAGCAGTACTTC. This sequence encodes CASSLTAGTSYEQYF.

The genes are TRBV6-1 and TRBJ1-1; D gene unclear. The V gene lost 1 base and the J gene lost 4 bases, with 7 bases spanning the gap. From germline, CDR1 is MNHNS and CDR2 SASEGT. The CDR3 is 13 residues long. CDR3 in amino acids: CASSEGVSTEAFF. The CDR3 nucleotides read TGTGCCAGCAGTGAAGGCGTTAGCACTGAAGCTTTCTTT.

V gene TRBV18 combines with J gene TRBJ2-7; 14 bases fit TRBD2. The CDR3 length is 20 residues. The germline CDR1 and CDR2 sequences are KGHSH and LQKENI. V lost 3 bases to trimming and J lost 4 bases; unmatched junction nucleotides: 17. The CDR3 DNA reads TGTGCCAGCTCACCCGCCGACAAGACTAGCGGGAGGGCCAAATCGTACGAGCAGTACTTC. This codes for CASSPADKTSGRAKSYEQYF.

This chain links TRBV29-1 with TRBJ2-5; perhaps D is TRBD1 or TRBD2 (5 bases each). The J call is in doubt because the DNA end fits TRBJ2-7 better. The germline gives CDR1 SQVTM, CDR2 ANQGSEA. There are 14 residues in the CDR3. In nucleotides, the CDR3 is TGCAGCGTTGAAGGGGCAGGGACCCCCTACGAGCAGTACTTC. Protein product: CSVEGAGTPYEQYF.

The chain is built from TRBV4-1 and TRBJ1-4, with D possibly TRBD1 on 6 matching bases. The CDR3 length is 15 residues. Deletions cut 1 base from V and 12 bases from J, with 18 bases between. In germline, CDR1 is MGHRA, CDR2 YSYEKL. CDR3 loop: CASSQGLGGPRELFF. The CDR3 DNA follows: TGCGCCAGCAGCCAAGGGCTAGGGGGGCCGCGAGAACTGTTTTTT.